A single T cell receptor beta chain is shown here with its context. Its antigen is as yet unknown. With sequencing, the targeted depth ranged from 1 in 200,000 to 1 in 1 million T cells. Data came from immunoSEQ multiplex PCR; TCRdb stores just in-frame clones and leaves some out. The sample contains about 130,000 clones, about four fifths of which appear only once. This specimen comes from a study of cytotoxic CD8 clonotypes in ibrutinib-treated CLL. Notes on the study in general: Higher clonality was seen at ibrutinib response and a return toward baseline at progression.

This sequence originates from a human donor with chronic lymphocytic leukemia. The sample here was PBMCs, taken after 12 months of ibrutinib treatment.

The CDR3 protein is CASSQDWREHINNEQFF. CDR3 bases: TGCGCCAGCAGCCAAGATTGGCGGGAGCATATTAACAATGAGCAGTTCTTC. This chain connects TRBV4-3 to TRBJ2-1; 7 bases match TRBD2. The CDR3 is made up of 17 amino acids. Unmatched junction bases numbered 10, after V lost 0 bases and J lost 5 bases. The germline V gene has CDR1 LGHNA and CDR2 YSLEER.